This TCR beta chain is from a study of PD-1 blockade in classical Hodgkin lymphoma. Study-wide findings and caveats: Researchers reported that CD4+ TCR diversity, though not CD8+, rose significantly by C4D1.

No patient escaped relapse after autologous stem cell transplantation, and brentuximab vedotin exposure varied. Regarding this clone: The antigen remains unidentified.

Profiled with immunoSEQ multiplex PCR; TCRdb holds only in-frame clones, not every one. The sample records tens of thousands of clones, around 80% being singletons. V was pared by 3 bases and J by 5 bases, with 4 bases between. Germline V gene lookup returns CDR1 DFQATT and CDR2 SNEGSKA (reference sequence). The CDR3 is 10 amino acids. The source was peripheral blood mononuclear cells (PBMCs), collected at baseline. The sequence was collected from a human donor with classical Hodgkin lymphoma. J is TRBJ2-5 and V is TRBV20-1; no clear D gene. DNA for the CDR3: TGCAGTGCTAGTGACGAGACCCAGTACTTC. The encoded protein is CSASDETQYF.